One and the same sample provided the 17 T cell receptor beta chains below, sequenced in a study of blood T cell repertoires in COVID-19 (dated by TCRdb to about 2020). Library creation used the immunoSEQ multiplex PCR assay. The table comes from immuneACCESS by way of TCRdb, which keeps in-frame sequences with V and J called. Part of the clones is missing from these tables; in studies checked, under half for an unresolved V gene and the rest for unknown reasons. Here the sample has approximately 170,000 clones; around 83% occur a single time. The ten largest clones take up 10% to 15% of the sample. Input material: peripheral blood. The receptors stem from a man between 65 and 85 years old who had recovered from COVID-19.

For the CDR3, the DNA is TGTGCCAGCAGCCGCGGGCCCGGACAGGGCCCAGGAGGCTACACCTTC. Encoded protein: CASSRGPGQGPGGYTF. The gene calls are TRBV5-4 and TRBJ1-2; TRBD1 matches 8 bases. The CDR3 totals 16 residues. Germline values: CDR1 SGHNT, CDR2 YYREEE (reference sequence). V was clipped by 4 bases and J by 8 bases; unmatched bases: 16.

The rearrangement joins TRBV18 to TRBJ2-3, with 7 bases matching TRBD1. This CDR3 spans 15 amino acids. Per the germline V gene, CDR1 is KGHSH and CDR2 is LQKENI. With 6 bases clipped from V and 6 bases from J, the junction kept 12 bases outside the gene matches. The CDR3 sequence is CASSPGTVTADTQYF. The CDR3 DNA reads as TGTGCCAGCTCTCCCGGGACAGTGACAGCGGATACGCAGTATTTT.

As DNA, the CDR3 is TGTGCCAGCAGCTTGAAGGGACTAGCGGGACCTACAGATACGCAGTATTTT. Translating it yields CASSLKGLAGPTDTQYF. J is TRBJ2-3 and V is TRBV5-4, with TRBD2 identical over 13 bases. The V and J ends lost 1 base and 3 bases, in that order; junction bases with no gene match: 5. Germline V gene lookup returns CDR1 SGHNT and CDR2 YYREEE (reference sequence). CDR3 size: 17 residues.

The chain is built from TRBV29-1 and TRBJ2-7; maybe TRBD2 (7 bases). Trimming took off 6 bases at V and 2 bases at J, with 17 bases between the two ends. Germline V lookup: CDR1 SQVTM, CDR2 ANQGSEA. This CDR3 comprises 14 residues. CDR3 residues: CSVGRTESTYEQYF. The CDR3 bases are TGCAGCGTCGGGAGGACAGAATCGACCTACGAGCAGTACTTC.

CDR3: CASSAQTGGHWEKLFF. CDR3 sequence (DNA): TGTGCCAGCAGTGCCCAGACAGGGGGCCATTGGGAAAAACTGTTTTTT. The gene calls are TRBV28 and TRBJ1-4, with TRBD1 matching over 10 bases. V was pared by 5 bases and J by 8 bases, with 11 bases of the junction left unmatched. The CDR3 runs 16 residues. Germline-derived CDR1 and CDR2 are MDHEN and SYDVKM.

The rearrangement links TRBV6-5 to TRBJ1-2, with D unresolved. This CDR3 has 14 residues. V was shortened by 4 bases and J by 0 bases, with 9 bases between the two germline ends. Germline CDR1 and CDR2: MNHEY and SVGAGI. The CDR3 loop is CASSWAGTNYGYTF. The CDR3, as DNA: TGTGCCAGCAGTTGGGCCGGGACTAACTATGGCTACACCTTC.

The V gene is TRBV3-1 (or the pseudogene TRBV3-2), the J gene TRBJ2-3, with D tentatively TRBD1 (5 bases). From germline, CDR1 is LGHDT and CDR2 YNNKEL (reference sequence). The CDR3 runs to 18 residues. Trimming cost V 0 bases and J 0 bases, with 16 bases left between them. Here the CDR3 DNA reads TGTGCCAGCAGCCAAGAAGTTGTCCAGGGATCTAGCACAGATACGCAGTATTTT. Translating it yields CASSQEVVQGSSTDTQYF.

J is TRBJ2-2 and V is TRBV9; D uncertain. Germline CDR1 reads SGDLS; CDR2 reads YYNGEE. The CDR3 is 15 amino acids. Trimming left V 0 bases short and J 3 bases short, with 9 bases between. CDR3 in DNA: TGTGCCAGCAGCGTAGGTAGCCGAGACACCGGGGAGCTGTTTTTT. This sequence encodes CASSVGSRDTGELFF. The full variable domain, completed using reference TRBV9 and TRBJ2-2, is DSGVTQTPKHLITATGQRVTLRCSPRSGDLSVYWYQQSLDQGLQFLIQYYNGEERAKGNILERFSAQQFPDLHSELNLSSLELGDSALYFCASSVGSRDTGELFFGEGSRLTVL.

There are many counts of this clone. This rearrangement joins TRBV7-9 to TRBJ2-6; D is possibly TRBD1 (6 bases). The CDR3 is made up of 16 amino acids. The V end was cut by 9 bases, the J end by 2 bases, with 17 bases between. Germline assignment: CDR1 SEHNR and CDR2 FQNEAQ (reference sequence). CDR3 amino acids: CASGDTSSPGANVLTF. The CDR3 DNA follows: TGTGCCAGTGGGGACACCTCCTCTCCTGGGGCCAACGTCCTGACTTTC.

This clone appeared a single time. The CDR3 coding sequence is TGTGCCAGCAGCCAAGAATACAGGGGGCCCGCTGAAGCTTTCTTT. Translated, it gives CASSQEYRGPAEAFF. The gene calls are TRBV3-1 (or the pseudogene TRBV3-2) and TRBJ1-1, with 9 bases identical to TRBD1. Germline V gene data show CDR1 as LGHDT and CDR2 as YNNKEL (reference sequence). V lost 0 bases to trimming and J lost 6 bases; unmatched junction nucleotides: 5. This CDR3 has 15 residues.

This chain joins TRBV5-6 and TRBJ2-3; TRBD2 matches 10 bases. CDR1 and CDR2 from the germline V gene are SGHDT and YYEEEE. V lost 1 base, J lost 6 bases, and 11 bases stayed unmatched. This CDR3 has 17 amino acids. The CDR3 reads CASSLPGASGSLDTQYF. The CDR3 nucleotides read TGTGCCAGCAGCTTGCCTGGGGCTAGCGGGAGTTTGGATACGCAGTATTTT.

The chain combines TRBV9 with TRBJ2-1; 10 bases are shared with TRBD2. Germline V gene sequence: CDR1 SGDLS, CDR2 YYNGEE. J gave up 2 bases and V 2 bases, and 1 base lay outside the gene matches. The CDR3 is made up of 15 amino acids. The CDR3 DNA follows: TGTGCCAGCAGCGTGGGACTAGCGACCTACAATGAGCAGTTCTTC. Residues: CASSVGLATYNEQFF.

V gene TRBV10-3 combines with J gene TRBJ2-7; 13 nucleotides agree with TRBD2. The CDR3 has 15 residues. CDR1 is ENHRY and CDR2 is SYGVKD in the germline V gene. With V trimmed by 6 bases and J by 2 bases, 4 bases remained unmatched. The CDR3 loop reads CAISMGLAGTYEQYF. CDR3 nucleotides: TGTGCCATCAGCATGGGACTAGCGGGAACCTACGAGCAGTACTTC.

The genes are TRBV4-3 and TRBJ2-1; 14 bases are shared with TRBD2. J was trimmed by 8 bases and V by 0 bases; bases with no gene match: 3. This CDR3 region has 16 residues. Germline loops: CDR1 LGHNA, CDR2 YSLEER. The CDR3 DNA reads as TGCGCCAGCAGCCAAGACGGGACTAGCGGGAGCTATGAGCAGTTCTTC. Protein product: CASSQDGTSGSYEQFF.

V usage is TRBV5-1 and J usage is TRBJ2-1, with TRBD2 matching 11 bases. Germline V CDR1 and CDR2: SGHRS, YFSETQ. V dropped 7 bases and J dropped 7; count of bases not matched to a gene: 13. The CDR3 length is 16 residues. CDR3 sequence: CASGSWVAGGWNEQFF. CDR3 in DNA: TGCGCCAGCGGCTCCTGGGTAGCGGGAGGGTGGAATGAGCAGTTCTTC.

The chain's CDR3 is CASSLNAGLDEQYF. CDR3 coding DNA: TGTGCCAGCAGCTTAAACGCAGGGTTGGACGAGCAGTACTTC. V is TRBV7-3 and J is TRBJ2-7; the D gene is possibly TRBD1 (5 bases). Deletions cut 1 base from V and 5 bases from J, with 12 bases between. This CDR3 is built from 14 residues. CDR1 and CDR2 from the germline V gene are SGHTA and FQGTGA.

The genes are TRBV9 and TRBJ1-2, with 7 positions matching TRBD1. V shed 2 bases and J 1 base; nucleotides not matched to a gene: 5. The CDR3 runs 15 residues. Germline CDR1 and CDR2: SGDLS and YYNGEE. The CDR3 is CASSVWDRLNYGYTF. CDR3 in DNA: TGTGCCAGCAGCGTGTGGGACAGACTTAACTATGGCTACACCTTC. Together with reference TRBV9 and TRBJ1-2, the CDR3 gives the full variable domain: DSGVTQTPKHLITATGQRVTLRCSPRSGDLSVYWYQQSLDQGLQFLIQYYNGEERAKGNILERFSAQQFPDLHSELNLSSLELGDSALYFCASSVWDRLNYGYTFGSGTRLTVV.